This T cell receptor beta chain was sequenced for a study of metastatic and nonmetastatic thyroid tumors. Study summary: Peripheral blood and tumor or nodule samples from malignant and benign thyroid patients were compared.

This clone was detected many times. V was clipped by 1 base and J by 3 bases, with 13 bases between them. This CDR3 is built from 15 residues. Germline assignment: CDR1 SEHNR and CDR2 FQNEAQ (reference sequence). Nobody among the patients had been given any treatment before thyroid surgery. Under the authors' procedure: Using the CDR3 differences seen across clinicopathological groups, the authors built a distant-metastasis classifier for papillary thyroid cancer, which was meant to discriminate distant-metastatic patients. TCRdb reanalyzed the PCR reads with MiXCR. It is TCRdb's table, rather than the study itself, that gives the V and J calls and clone size. Among about 40,000 clones listed, 11% were seen once.

What was sequenced was blood. J is TRBJ2-7 and V is TRBV7-9; tentative D call: TRBD1 (6 bases). The sequence was collected from a female donor with papillary thyroid cancer or a benign thyroid nodule (not recorded which). Some clones in this sample may be carry-over from other donors' samples. The DNA for the CDR3 is TGTGCCAGCAGCTTAGACAGGGTCAGAGGCTACGAGCAGTACTTC. This encodes CASSLDRVRGYEQYF.